The 29 T cell receptor beta chains presented below share a single source sample, sequenced in a study of shared T cell receptors in the human thymus. Measured with immunoSEQ multiplex PCR; TCRdb has only the in-frame clones, and not every one. The sample has 720,000 or so clones, approximately 85% seen once. This sample also belongs to another study, concerning human thymus T cells.

The source material was thymocytes. These receptors were taken from a girl under two years old with a congenital heart defect.

In this sample, this clone turned up once. This chain connects TRBV6-5 to TRBJ1-3; D unresolved. This CDR3 has 16 amino acids. Germline CDR1 and CDR2: MNHEY and SVGAGI. V dropped 4 bases and J dropped 0 bases, with 13 bases sitting between them. The DNA of the CDR3 is TGTGCCAGCAGTTGTCCCCCTTCAGGCTCTGGAAACACCATATATTTT. It encodes CASSCPPSGSGNTIYF.

The chain couples TRBV7-9 to TRBJ1-6; TRBD1 matches at 9 bases. This CDR3 region has 16 residues. CDR1 is SEHNR, CDR2 FQNEAQ, per germline (reference sequence). The trim removed 4 bases at V and 3 bases at J, leaving 4 bases unmatched. The CDR3 DNA follows: TGTGCCAGCAGCTGCGAGACAGGGGGCTATAATTCACCCCTCCACTTT. This gives the protein CASSCETGGYNSPLHF.

A word on this clone: A junction end diverges from the germline sequence, so it may reflect a read error. The CDR3 region is CPWEGRTDTQYF. DNA of the CDR3: TGCCCCTGGGAGGGGCGCACAGATACGCAGTATTTT. The chain uses TRBV6-7 and TRBJ2-3, with 7 bases matching TRBD2. TRBV6-7 is recorded as an ORF, its role being uncertain. There are 12 residues in the CDR3.

The rearrangement links TRBV18 to TRBJ1-1; the D gene is possibly TRBD1 (5 bases). CDR3 size: 15 residues. Trimming left V 4 bases short and J 1 base short, with 13 bases between. CDR1 is KGHSH and CDR2 is LQKENI in the germline V gene. Here the CDR3 DNA reads TGTGCCAGCTCACACGGGGCGCGGGGGAACACTGAAGCTTTCTTT. Protein sequence: CASSHGARGNTEAFF.

This chain uses TRBV5-1 with TRBJ2-4; 7 bases are shared with TRBD1. CDR3 length equals 12 residues. The germline V gene encodes CDR1 SGHRS and CDR2 YFSETQ. V lost 4 bases and J lost 8; bases outside the gene matches: 3. The CDR3 region is CASSPGQDIQYF. CDR3 DNA sequence: TGCGCCAGCAGCCCTGGACAGGACATTCAGTACTTC.

The V gene is TRBV14, the J gene TRBJ1-1; D remains ambiguous. The CDR3 contains 12 residues. Trimming took off 3 bases at V and 8 bases at J, with 10 bases between the two ends. The germline V gene encodes CDR1 SGHDN and CDR2 FVKESK. The CDR3 DNA reads as TGTGCCAGCAGCCATCCAGCGGGAGAAGCTTTCTTT. This gives the protein CASSHPAGEAFF.

This chain joins TRBV5-8 and TRBJ1-2; D is undetermined. The CDR3 totals 10 residues. V lost 2 bases and J lost 12, with 8 bases in between. Germline V gives CDR1 SGHTS, CDR2 YDEGEE. The DNA for the CDR3 is TGTGCCAGCAGCTTTTTGAGGGACACCTTC. It translates to CASSFLRDTF.

For this clone: One junction end does not reproduce the germline sequence, and a read error may be involved. Different DNA sequences within this sample yield the same CDR3. The J gene is TRBJ1-6, the V gene TRBV5-1; D gene ambiguous. CDR1 is SGHRS and CDR2 is YFSETQ in the germline V gene. This CDR3 contains 15 residues. CDR3 sequence (DNA): TGCGCCAGCAGCTTGAGTCTGGGAGATAATTCCCCCCTCCACTTT. Protein sequence: CASSLSLGDNSPLHF.

DNA for the CDR3: TGCGCCAGCAGCCCGCGGGGGCTGGCTAACCTTCAAGAGACCCAGTACTTC. Its protein is CASSPRGLANLQETQYF. The gene calls are TRBV5-1 and TRBJ2-5; tentative D call: TRBD2 (7 bases). Germline V gene lookup returns CDR1 SGHRS and CDR2 YFSETQ. The CDR3 runs to 17 residues. V was shortened by 4 bases and J by 2 bases, with 21 bases between the two germline ends.

The chain carries TRBV7-2 and TRBJ2-3; D possibly corresponds to TRBD2 (7 bases). Germline V gene lookup returns CDR1 SGHTA and CDR2 FQGNSA. CDR3 size: 17 residues. V lost 1 base, J lost 2 bases, and 16 bases lay in between. Here the CDR3 DNA reads TGTGCCAGCAGCTTAGAAATAGGCGGGGGCCCCACAGATACGCAGTATTTT. Translation: CASSLEIGGGPTDTQYF.

The gene calls are TRBV2 and TRBJ1-5; D unresolved. The germline V gene encodes CDR1 SNHLY and CDR2 FYNNEI. The CDR3 is made up of 14 amino acids. V was shortened by 7 bases and J by 1 base, with 11 bases between the two germline ends. Here the CDR3 reads CASTDWKSNQPQHF. In DNA form, the CDR3 reads TGTGCCAGCACCGACTGGAAGAGCAATCAGCCCCAGCATTTT. Full variable domain (missing parts from reference TRBV2 and TRBJ1-5): EPEVTQTPSHQVTQMGQEVILRCVPISNHLYFYWYRQILGQKVEFLVSFYNNEISEKSEIFDDQFSVERPDGSNFTLKIRSTKLEDSAMYFCASTDWKSNQPQHFGDGTRLSIL.

This chain connects TRBV5-1 to TRBJ2-7, with D tentatively TRBD1 (6 bases). The CDR3 is 16 residues long. Germline values: CDR1 SGHRS, CDR2 YFSETQ. Between the trimmed V and J ends, which lost 0 bases and 2 bases, there was a span of 15 bases. This CDR3 reads CASSLGSQGTTYEQYF. Here the CDR3 DNA reads TGCGCCAGCAGCTTGGGTTCACAGGGAACAACCTACGAGCAGTACTTC.

The count of this clone is one. The CDR3 DNA sequence: TGTGCCAGCAGGGGAGGGAGACACACAGATACGCAGTATTTT. The encoded protein is CASRGGRHTDTQYF. V usage is TRBV6-1 and J usage is TRBJ2-3; TRBD2 aligns across 7 bases. Germline V gene data show CDR1 as MNHNS and CDR2 as SASEGT. With 6 bases clipped from V and 2 bases from J, the junction kept 5 bases outside the gene matches. The CDR3 consists of 14 residues.

V usage is TRBV6-4 and J usage is TRBJ1-2, with D possibly being TRBD1 (6 bases). Per germline, CDR1 MRHNA and CDR2 SNTAGT. The CDR3 contains 16 residues. Between the trimmed V and J ends, which lost 5 bases and 2 bases, there was a span of 18 bases. The chain's CDR3 is CASSTSHPGTNYGYTF. The CDR3 DNA reads TGTGCCAGCAGTACTTCTCACCCCGGGACAAACTATGGCTACACCTTC.

V and J are TRBV7-2 and TRBJ1-1, with TRBD1 identical over 9 bases. Germline assignment: CDR1 SGHTA and CDR2 FQGNSA. The ends lost 1 base at V and 4 bases at J; junction bases unmatched: 4. The CDR3 runs 15 residues. The CDR3 sequence is CASSLDRGRRTEAFF. Written as DNA, the CDR3 is TGTGCCAGCAGCTTAGACAGGGGGCGCCGCACTGAAGCTTTCTTT.

This chain joins TRBV25-1 and TRBJ2-5; no clear D. Germline loops: CDR1 MGHDK, CDR2 SYGVNS. V dropped 6 bases and J dropped 7 bases, with 15 bases sitting between them. The CDR3 totals 13 residues. The CDR3 sequence is CASSRSGPRTQYF. CDR3 DNA sequence: TGTGCCAGCAGCCGCTCTGGCCCCAGGACCCAGTACTTC. The complete variable domain, with remaining parts taken from reference TRBV25-1 and TRBJ2-5, reads EADIYQTPRYLVIGTGKKITLECSQTMGHDKMYWYQQDPGMELHLIHYSYGVNSTEKGDLSSESTVSRIRTEHFPLTLESARPSHTSQYLCASSRSGPRTQYFGPGTRLLVL.

J is TRBJ1-1 and V is TRBV15, with D perhaps matching TRBD1 (5 bases). Germline CDR1 and CDR2: LNHNV and YYDKDF (reference sequence). This CDR3 comprises 13 residues. Trimming removed 0 bases at V and 10 bases at J, with 12 bases between. For the CDR3, the DNA is TGTGCCACCAGCAGAGATCTCAGGGAAGGAGCTTTCTTT. Encoded protein: CATSRDLREGAFF.

This chain joins TRBV6-5 and TRBJ2-5; 13 bases are shared with TRBD2. CDR3 length: 14 residues. Germline values: CDR1 MNHEY, CDR2 SVGAGI. Germline trimming cut 7 bases from V and 7 bases from J; bases unmatched to any gene: 6. The CDR3 nucleotides are TGTGCCAGCAACACTAGCGGGGGGGCCGGGACCCAGTACTTC. This gives the protein CASNTSGGAGTQYF.

This clone turned up a few times. The chain recombines TRBV7-9 with TRBJ2-3, with TRBD2 matching over 10 bases. J gave up 2 bases and V 3 bases, and 5 bases lay outside the gene matches. The V gene's germline CDR1 is SEHNR and CDR2 FQNEAQ (reference sequence). The CDR3 consists of 16 residues. The CDR3 is CASSFGLAAPTDTQYF. In DNA, the CDR3 is TGTGCCAGCAGCTTCGGACTAGCGGCTCCCACAGATACGCAGTATTTT.

CDR3 coding DNA: TGTGCCAGTAGCCTAGAGTACCCGACAGCGATTTACGAGCAGTACTTC. This gives the protein CASSLEYPTAIYEQYF. This sequence joins TRBV19 and TRBJ2-7, with D possibly matching TRBD1 (5 bases). Trimming shortened V by 6 bases and J by 4 bases, and 22 bases separated the two germline ends. In germline, CDR1 is LNHDA, CDR2 SQIVND (reference sequence). This CDR3 is 16 amino acids long.

The V gene is TRBV7-2, the J gene TRBJ1-1, with TRBD1 as a possible D gene (6 bases). V was trimmed by 3 bases and J by 5 bases, leaving 16 bases between them. The germline CDR1 and CDR2 sequences are SGHTA and FQGNSA. CDR3 length: 15 residues. This chain's CDR3 is CASSFYRQGRTEAFF. The CDR3 DNA reads TGTGCCAGCAGCTTTTACCGGCAGGGGAGAACTGAAGCTTTCTTT. Drawing the rest from reference TRBV7-2 and TRBJ1-1, the complete variable domain is GAGVSQSPSNKVTEKGKDVELRCDPISGHTALYWYRQSLGQGLEFLIYFQGNSAPDKSGLPSDRFSAERTGGSVSTLTIQRTQQEDSAVYLCASSFYRQGRTEAFFGQGTRLTVV.

The chain links TRBV19 to TRBJ2-2; TRBD1 might be the D (6 bases). Germline values: CDR1 LNHDA, CDR2 SQIVND (reference sequence). With 7 bases removed from V and 5 bases from J, the gap between germline ends came to 17 bases. This CDR3 comprises 15 residues. The CDR3 spells CASTIIGGQTGELFF. Here the CDR3 DNA reads TGTGCCAGTACCATCATAGGGGGACAAACCGGGGAGCTGTTTTTT.

V usage is TRBV7-2 and J usage is TRBJ2-5; D ambiguous. The CDR3 extends over 15 amino acids. V gave up 1 base and J gave up 5 bases, with 14 bases separating them. Germline assignment: CDR1 SGHTA and CDR2 FQGNSA. CDR3 amino acids: CASSLVSRQKETQYF. In DNA, the CDR3 is TGTGCCAGCAGCTTAGTATCGCGGCAGAAGGAGACCCAGTACTTC.

This chain connects TRBV14 to TRBJ2-1; TRBD2 matches 9 bases. V dropped 2 bases and J dropped 1; count of bases not matched to a gene: 6. Per the germline V gene, CDR1 is SGHDN and CDR2 is FVKESK. The CDR3 runs to 17 residues. The CDR3 protein is CASSQPSGGLSYNEQFF. DNA for the CDR3: TGTGCCAGCAGCCAACCAAGCGGGGGGTTATCCTACAATGAGCAGTTCTTC.

The chain uses TRBV5-1 and TRBJ2-1; 9 bases are a match to TRBD1. Germline-derived CDR1 and CDR2 are SGHRS and YFSETQ. V was pared by 0 bases and J by 2 bases, with 9 bases of the junction left unmatched. The CDR3 length is 18 residues. The CDR3 spells CASSLGTGDKTPYNEQFF. In DNA form, the CDR3 reads TGCGCCAGCAGCTTGGGGACAGGGGACAAGACACCCTACAATGAGCAGTTCTTC.

The V gene is TRBV9, the J gene TRBJ2-5, with a weak D call TRBD2 (6 bases). Trimming removed 4 bases at V and 0 bases at J, with 13 bases between. Germline V lookup: CDR1 SGDLS, CDR2 YYNGEE. This CDR3 has 15 residues. The CDR3 DNA reads as TGTGCCAGCAGCCCTCAACTAGCCCACCAAGAGACCCAGTACTTC. Protein product: CASSPQLAHQETQYF.

As for this clone: At one end the junction does not follow the germline gene, possibly because of a read error. The V call is TRBV28, the J call TRBJ1-1, with D maybe TRBD1 (6 bases). CDR3 size: 14 residues. Germline loops: CDR1 MDHEN, CDR2 SYDVKM. In DNA, the CDR3 is TGTGCCAGCCGCCAATTACAGGGTTTCACTGGAGCTTTCTTT. Translating it yields CASRQLQGFTGAFF.

The chain combines TRBV28 with TRBJ2-3, with no clear D. In germline, CDR1 is MDHEN, CDR2 SYDVKM. V gave up 7 bases and J gave up 3 bases, with 17 bases separating them. This CDR3 has 15 amino acids. In DNA, the CDR3 is TGTGCCAGCAACCCCCGCCGCCACATGACAGATACGCAGTATTTT. It codes for CASNPRRHMTDTQYF. The full variable domain, in which reference TRBV28 and TRBJ2-3 provide the parts outside the CDR3, is DVKVTQSSRYLVKRTGEKVFLECVQDMDHENMFWYRQDPGLGLRLIYFSYDVKMKEKGDIPEGYSVSREKKERFSLILESASTNQTSMYLCASNPRRHMTDTQYFGPGTRLTVL.

The chain is built from TRBV5-8 and TRBJ1-6, with TRBD1 matching 11 bases. CDR1 SGHTS and CDR2 YDEGEE come from the germline V gene. Germline trimming cut 1 base from V and 9 bases from J; bases unmatched to any gene: 3. The CDR3 loop spans 15 amino acids. As DNA, the CDR3 is TGTGCCAGCAGCTTGATGGACAGGGGGCCTTCACCCCTCCACTTT. This sequence encodes CASSLMDRGPSPLHF.